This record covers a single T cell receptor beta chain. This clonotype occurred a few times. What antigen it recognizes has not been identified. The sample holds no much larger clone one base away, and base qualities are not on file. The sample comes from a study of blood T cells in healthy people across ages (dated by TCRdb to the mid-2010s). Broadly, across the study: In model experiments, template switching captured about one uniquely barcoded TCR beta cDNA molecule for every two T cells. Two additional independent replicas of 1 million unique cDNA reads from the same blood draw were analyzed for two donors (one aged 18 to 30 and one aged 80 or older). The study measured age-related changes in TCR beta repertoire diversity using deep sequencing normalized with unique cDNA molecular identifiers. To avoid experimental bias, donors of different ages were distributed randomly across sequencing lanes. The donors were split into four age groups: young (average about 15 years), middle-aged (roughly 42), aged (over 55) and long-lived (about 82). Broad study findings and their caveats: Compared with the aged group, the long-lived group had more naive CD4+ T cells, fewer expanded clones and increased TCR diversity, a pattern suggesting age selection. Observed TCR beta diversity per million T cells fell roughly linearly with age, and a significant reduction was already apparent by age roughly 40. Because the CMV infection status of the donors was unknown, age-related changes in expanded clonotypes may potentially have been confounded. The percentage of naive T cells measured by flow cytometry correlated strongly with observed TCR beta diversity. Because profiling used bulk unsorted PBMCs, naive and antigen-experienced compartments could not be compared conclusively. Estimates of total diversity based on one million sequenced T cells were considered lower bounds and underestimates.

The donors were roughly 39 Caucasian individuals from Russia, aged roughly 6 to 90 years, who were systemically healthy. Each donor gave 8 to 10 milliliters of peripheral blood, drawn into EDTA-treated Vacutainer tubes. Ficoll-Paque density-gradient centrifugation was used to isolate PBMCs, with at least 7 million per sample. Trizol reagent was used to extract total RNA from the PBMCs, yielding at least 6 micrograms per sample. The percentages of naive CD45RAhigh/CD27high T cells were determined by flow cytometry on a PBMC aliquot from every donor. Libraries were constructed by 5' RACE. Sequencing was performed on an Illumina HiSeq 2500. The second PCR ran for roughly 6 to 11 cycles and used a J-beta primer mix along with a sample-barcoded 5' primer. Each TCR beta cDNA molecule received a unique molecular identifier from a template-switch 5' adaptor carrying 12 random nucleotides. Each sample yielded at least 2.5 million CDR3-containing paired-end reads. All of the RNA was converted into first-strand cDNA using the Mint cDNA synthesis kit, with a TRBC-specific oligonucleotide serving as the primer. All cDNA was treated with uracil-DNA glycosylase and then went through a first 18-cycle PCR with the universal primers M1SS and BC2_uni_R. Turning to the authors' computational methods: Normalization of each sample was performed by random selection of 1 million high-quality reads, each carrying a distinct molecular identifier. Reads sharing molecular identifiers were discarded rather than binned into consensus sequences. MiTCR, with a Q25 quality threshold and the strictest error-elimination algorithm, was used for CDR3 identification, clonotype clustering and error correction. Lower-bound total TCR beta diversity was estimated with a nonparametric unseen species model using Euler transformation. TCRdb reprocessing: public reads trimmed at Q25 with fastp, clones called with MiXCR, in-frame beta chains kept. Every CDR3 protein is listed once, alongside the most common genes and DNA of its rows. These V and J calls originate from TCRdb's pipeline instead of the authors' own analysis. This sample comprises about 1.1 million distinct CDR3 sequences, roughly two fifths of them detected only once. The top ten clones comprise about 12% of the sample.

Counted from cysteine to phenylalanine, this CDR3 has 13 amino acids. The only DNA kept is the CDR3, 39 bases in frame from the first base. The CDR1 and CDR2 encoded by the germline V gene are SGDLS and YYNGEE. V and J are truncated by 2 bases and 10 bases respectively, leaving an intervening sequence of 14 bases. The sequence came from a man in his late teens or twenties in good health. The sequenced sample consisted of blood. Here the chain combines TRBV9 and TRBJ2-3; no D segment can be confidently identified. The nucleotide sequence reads TGTGCCAGCAGCGTGGGTCAAAAAGCTTCGCAGTATTTT. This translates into CASSVGQKASQYF.